The 10 T cell receptor beta chains in this list originate from one sample, sequenced in a study of blood T cell repertoires in COVID-19. The table came from immunoSEQ multiplex PCR; TCRdb's copy has only in-frame clones and leaves some out. The table has about 180,000 clones, more than 85% seen once; the top ten hold under 3%. The specimen sequenced was peripheral blood. The receptors here all came from a woman in her 30s with active or convalescent COVID-19.

The J gene is TRBJ2-5, the V gene TRBV6-5; TRBD1 matches at 8 bases. Germline V gene data show CDR1 as MNHEY and CDR2 as SVGAGI. V dropped 0 bases and J dropped 4; count of bases not matched to a gene: 7. The length of the CDR3 is 16 residues. The CDR3 DNA sequence: TGTGCCAGCAGTTACTCCGGGACAGGCTGGGGAGAGACCCAGTACTTC. Its protein is CASSYSGTGWGETQYF.

The chain links TRBV10-2 to TRBJ2-1; 9 bases align to TRBD2. Germline V gene data show CDR1 as WSHSY and CDR2 as SAAADI. V shed 7 bases, J shed 3 bases, and the junction held 7 bases outside the gene matches. The CDR3 length is 15 residues. CDR3 sequence reads: CASKKTSGSYNEQFF. CDR3 bases: TGCGCCAGCAAGAAGACTAGCGGCAGCTACAATGAGCAGTTCTTC.

This clone was seen just once. This chain connects TRBV18 to TRBJ1-2, with unresolved D. The CDR3 consists of 15 residues. Trimming left V 2 bases short and J 3 bases short, with 13 bases between. The germline gives CDR1 KGHSH, CDR2 LQKENI. The CDR3 sequence: CASSPSAATDYGYTF. CDR3 in DNA: TGTGCCAGCTCACCATCGGCAGCGACGGACTATGGCTACACCTTC.

The chain recombines TRBV18 with TRBJ1-5; 8 bases align to TRBD1. The CDR3 contains 17 residues. Germline lookup yields CDR1 KGHSH and CDR2 LQKENI. J gave up 6 bases and V 3 bases, and 13 bases lay outside the gene matches. The CDR3 DNA is TGTGCCAGCTCACCCGTGGGACAGGACGCTAGTTCTCAGCCCCAGCATTTT. Protein: CASSPVGQDASSQPQHF.

This chain links TRBV28 with TRBJ1-6, with 7 bases lining up with TRBD1. This CDR3 spans 14 amino acids. CDR1 MDHEN and CDR2 SYDVKM come from the germline V gene. V lost 8 bases to trimming and J lost 5 bases; unmatched junction nucleotides: 6. The CDR3 region is CASRGTVDNSPLHF. The CDR3 DNA follows: TGTGCCAGCCGGGGGACAGTGGATAATTCACCCCTCCACTTT.

The chain joins TRBV18 to TRBJ1-4; D unclear. Germline values: CDR1 KGHSH, CDR2 LQKENI. Trimming took off 3 bases at V and 5 bases at J, with 16 bases between the two ends. CDR3 size: 16 residues. The CDR3 nucleotides read TGTGCCAGCTCACCGCGGGCAGGCCCGGGGAATGAAAAACTGTTTTTT. It translates to CASSPRAGPGNEKLFF.

The chain uses TRBV15 and TRBJ2-7; a weak D match, TRBD1 (6 bases). Deletions cut 1 base from V and 6 bases from J, with 16 bases between. Germline V gene sequence: CDR1 LNHNV, CDR2 YYDKDF (reference sequence). The CDR3 covers 15 residues. DNA of the CDR3: TGTGCCACCAGCAGAGCTCAGACAGGCGTAACCGAGCAGTACTTC. Translated: CATSRAQTGVTEQYF.

This clone was recorded only once. The CDR3 DNA sequence: TGCAGCGTTGAGGGAGGAGACGGACCTCACTATGGCTACACCTTC. It yields the protein CSVEGGDGPHYGYTF. The chain recombines TRBV29-1 with TRBJ1-2; unclear D gene. This CDR3 is built from 15 residues. The germline V gene encodes CDR1 SQVTM and CDR2 ANQGSEA. V was shortened by 3 bases and J by 3 bases, with 17 bases between the two germline ends.

This clone is classed as medium-sized. This CDR3 is CASSPQGQINEKLFF. The CDR3 DNA reads as TGTGCCAGTAGTCCGCAGGGACAGATAAATGAAAAACTGTTTTTT. The chain couples TRBV19 to TRBJ1-4, with 7 positions matching TRBD1. The J segment lost 5 bases and the V segment lost 5 bases, leaving 8 bases of the junction unmatched. The CDR3 covers 15 residues. The germline V gene encodes CDR1 LNHDA and CDR2 SQIVND (reference sequence).

The chain employs TRBV30 and TRBJ1-1; the D gene is possibly TRBD1 (5 bases). CDR1 GTSNPN and CDR2 SVGIG come from the germline V gene (reference sequence). This CDR3 spans 14 amino acids. V lost 4 bases to trimming and J lost 4 bases, with 16 bases between them. CDR3 protein: CAWIGRGPITEAFF. CDR3 sequence (DNA): TGTGCCTGGATCGGTAGGGGTCCCATCACTGAAGCTTTCTTT.